The 9 T cell receptor beta chains reported below all come from one sample, sequenced in a study of T-cell reconstitution after alpha-beta-depleted transplantation in children. Library preparation (for TCRbeta) was performed with unique molecular identifiers. TCRdb called the PCR reads again in MiXCR, with one record for every CDR3 protein. The table has roughly 100,000 distinct CDR3 sequences, around 7% seen once; the top ten hold 16%. Sequenced here: PBMCs, sampled before TCRalphabeta/CD19-depleted stem cell transplant. These receptors came from a boy between 2 and 10 years old with acute lymphoblastic leukemia, due to receive a stem cell transplant.

This clonotype has a count of ten or more. The V and J genes are TRBV4-1 and TRBJ2-3, with 8 bases identical to TRBD2. Germline CDR1 and CDR2: MGHRA and YSYEKL. J was trimmed by 6 bases and V by 0 bases; bases with no gene match: 5. This CDR3 is 15 amino acids long. The DNA of the CDR3 is TGCGCCAGCAGCCAAGAGACCGGGGGGGCGGATACGCAGTATTTT. Translating it yields CASSQETGGADTQYF.

V is TRBV5-6 and J is TRBJ1-2; 9 positions match TRBD1. Per the germline V gene, CDR1 is SGHDT and CDR2 is YYEEEE. V lost 6 bases and J lost 4; bases outside the gene matches: 13. This CDR3 spans 16 amino acids. The CDR3 bases are TGTGCCAGCACCCAAACGGACAGGGGTAACCCCTATGGCTACACCTTC. Its translation: CASTQTDRGNPYGYTF.

This clonotype was counted many times. The rearrangement uses TRBV5-1 and TRBJ2-5; D remains ambiguous. Germline V gene lookup returns CDR1 SGHRS and CDR2 YFSETQ. The CDR3 runs to 12 residues. Trimming shortened V by 4 bases and J by 10 bases, and 14 bases separated the two germline ends. The CDR3 DNA is TGCGCCAGCAGCGCCGGTGAGTGGGACCAGTACTTC. Translation: CASSAGEWDQYF.

This clonotype came up many times. This sequence joins TRBV7-6 and TRBJ2-7; 8 nucleotides line up with TRBD1. The length of the CDR3 is 13 residues. Looked up from germline, CDR1 is SGHVS and CDR2 is FNYEAQ. V lost 3 bases, J lost 6 bases, and 4 bases stayed unmatched. In DNA form, the CDR3 reads TGTGCCAGCAGCTTCGACAGGGGAATCGAGCAGTACTTC. As protein: CASSFDRGIEQYF. The variable domain in full, completed from reference TRBV7-6 and TRBJ2-7, reads GAGVSQSPRYKVTKRGQDVALRCDPISGHVSLYWYRQALGQGPEFLTYFNYEAQQDKSGLPNDRFSAERPEGSISTLTIQRTEQRDSAMYRCASSFDRGIEQYFGPGTRLTVT.

This clonotype was found many times. The rearrangement uses TRBV6-1 and TRBJ1-2; 9 positions agree with TRBD1. The trim removed 6 bases at V and 3 bases at J, leaving 8 bases unmatched. The CDR3 spans 15 residues. CDR1 and CDR2 from the germline V gene are MNHNS and SASEGT. The CDR3 nucleotides read TGTGCCAGCAGCCACGCGGACAGGGGTGACTATGGCTACACCTTC. The encoded protein is CASSHADRGDYGYTF.

The V gene is TRBV7-2, the J gene TRBJ1-2; 8 nucleotides agree with TRBD1. V lost 1 base to trimming and J lost 8 bases; unmatched junction nucleotides: 12. This CDR3 has 16 residues. Germline V lookup: CDR1 SGHTA, CDR2 FQGNSA. The CDR3 loop reads CASSLEASGQAGGYTF. CDR3 bases: TGTGCCAGCAGCTTAGAAGCCTCGGGACAGGCCGGGGGCTACACCTTC. The whole variable domain, remainder taken from reference TRBV7-2 and TRBJ1-2, is GAGVSQSPSNKVTEKGKDVELRCDPISGHTALYWYRQSLGQGLEFLIYFQGNSAPDKSGLPSDRFSAERTGGSVSTLTIQRTQQEDSAVYLCASSLEASGQAGGYTFGSGTRLTVV.

This clonotype showed up many times. The gene calls are TRBV11-2 and TRBJ1-5, with 9 nucleotides matching TRBD1. Unmatched junction bases numbered 10, after V lost 4 bases and J lost 0 bases. The CDR3 runs 18 residues. Per germline, CDR1 SGHAT and CDR2 FQNNGV. CDR3 residues: CASSSRDRAFFSNQPQHF. The CDR3 bases are TGTGCCAGCAGCTCCCGGGACAGGGCCTTTTTTAGCAATCAGCCCCAGCATTTT.

In DNA form, the CDR3 reads TGCAGTGCTAGAGGGCCCAGGGACAGCGGGTGGGAGACCCAGTACTTC. Protein product: CSARGPRDSGWETQYF. The V and J genes are TRBV20-1 and TRBJ2-5, with a tentative D call TRBD1 (7 bases). V lost 1 base to trimming and J lost 5 bases, with 20 bases between them. The germline V gene has CDR1 DFQATT and CDR2 SNEGSKA (reference sequence). The CDR3 sequence is 16 residues long.

This clonotype was seen repeatedly, ten times or more. J is TRBJ1-1 and V is TRBV28; D ambiguous. The CDR3 extends over 15 amino acids. CDR1 and CDR2 from the germline V gene are MDHEN and SYDVKM. Trimming removed 5 bases at V and 4 bases at J, with 17 bases between. As DNA, the CDR3 is TGTGCCAGCAGTCTGGCGGCGAGTGGGCGCACTGAAGCTTTCTTT. As protein: CASSLAASGRTEAFF.